These T cell receptor beta chains were read from a single sample in a study of shared T cell receptors in the human thymus. Libraries were prepared by immunoSEQ multiplex PCR; TCRdb keeps only in-frame clonotypes and omits some of them. The table shows under 850,000 clones, with roughly 88% occurring only once. These data also featured in a second study, about human thymus T cells.

The sequenced material came from thymocytes. The source is a boy less than two years old with a congenital heart defect. CDR3s include the opening cysteine and the closing phenylalanine or tryptophan. Fields, in order: J gene, D gene, V gene, clone size, CDR3 DNA, CDR3 protein. The D gene is left open where the match is weak. A row's size may be missing; if present it is once, few, many or a size class.

TRBJ2-1 | TRBD2 | TRBV27 | - | TGTGCCAGCAGTTCAATCCTTGCCGGGAGGGCCATCAATGAGCAGTTCTTC | CASSSILAGRAINEQFF
TRBJ1-6 | - | TRBV6-6 | - | TGTGCCAGCAGTTACTCGTGGCCACAGGATTCACCCCTCCACTTT | CASSYSWPQDSPLHF
TRBJ2-3 | - | TRBV4-2 | - | TGTGCCAGCAGCCGGAACCCCCCCGGGACTAGCACAGATACGCAGTATTTT | CASSRNPPGTSTDTQYF
TRBJ2-3 | - | TRBV27 | - | TGTGCCAGTAAGACTACACACCGTCAGGATACGCAGTATTTT | CASKTTHRQDTQYF
TRBJ2-5 | TRBD2 | TRBV9 | once | TGTGCCAGCAGCGTAGGGCAACTAGCGCTCCAAGAGACCCAGTACTTC | CASSVGQLALQETQYF
TRBJ2-7 | - | TRBV2 | - | TGTGCCAGCAGTCTCGGGACACTTGAGTACGAGCAGTACTTC | CASSLGTLEYEQYF
TRBJ2-6 | TRBD2 | TRBV29-1 | - | TGCAGCGTTGAGGGACTAGCGGGAGAGACTGGGGCCAACGTCCTGACTTTC | CSVEGLAGETGANVLTF
TRBJ2-1 | - | TRBV7-8 | - | TGTGCCAGCAGCTTAGAGCGCCCCCTCTGCAATGAGCAGTTCTTC | CASSLERPLCNEQFF
TRBJ1-2 | - | TRBV4-3 | - | TGCGCCAGCAGCCAAGATCTTGGCCTTAACTATGGCTACACCTTC | CASSQDLGLNYGYTF
TRBJ1-1 | - | TRBV28 | - | TGTGCCAGCAGTTTCGGGGGGTTCACTGAAGCTTTCTTT | CASSFGGFTEAFF
TRBJ2-3 | TRBD2 | TRBV5-5 | - | TGTGCCAGCAGCTTGGGCGGGAGAGGGGATACGCAGTATTTT | CASSLGGRGDTQYF
TRBJ2-1 | TRBD2 | TRBV6-8 | - | TGTGCCAGCCCTCCGGGACTAGCGGGAGCCTCTGGGAAGCAGTTCTTC | CASPPGLAGASGKQFF
TRBJ2-3 | - | TRBV4-1 | - | TGCGCCAGCAGCCACGGGTCTACAGGGTATACGCAGTATTTT | CASSHGSTGYTQYF
TRBJ2-1 | TRBD1 | TRBV7-2 | - | TGTGCCAGCAGCTTAGGACAGGGATCCTACAATGAGCAGTTCTTC | CASSLGQGSYNEQFF
TRBJ2-2 | TRBD2 | TRBV15 | - | TGTGCCACCAGCCCTCGTGTTGGACTAGCATATGGCACCGGGGAGCTGTTTTTT | CATSPRVGLAYGTGELFF
TRBJ2-4 | TRBD1 | TRBV19 | - | TGTGCCAGTAGTACCAGGACAGGGGTTTTTGCCAAAAACATTCAGTACTTC | CASSTRTGVFAKNIQYF
TRBJ2-1 | TRBD2 | TRBV7-2 | - | TGTGCCAGCAGCAAAGGGGTCCTAGCGGCCCCCAATGAGCAGTTCTTC | CASSKGVLAAPNEQFF
TRBJ2-7 | - | TRBV28 | - | TGTGCCAGCAGTTTCCGTGGGCGACCTCAGATATACGAGCAGTACTTC | CASSFRGRPQIYEQYF
TRBJ2-7 | TRBD1 | TRBV27 | - | TGTGCCAGCAGTCCCTGGGACAGGGGAAGCTACGAGCAGTACTTC | CASSPWDRGSYEQYF
TRBJ1-3 | - | TRBV7-9 | - | TGTGCCCCCGAGGAGTACTCTGGAAACACCATATATTTT | CAPEEYSGNTIYF
TRBJ2-1 | - | TRBV2 | - | TGTGCCAGCAGTGGGAGGGAGAGGAATGAGCAGTTCTTC | CASSGRERNEQFF
TRBJ1-5 | - | TRBV4-2 | - | TGTGCCAGCAGCCAAGACGGCGACCTGGGGCTCCGGCAGCCCCAGCATTTT | CASSQDGDLGLRQPQHF
TRBJ2-7 | - | TRBV21-1 | once | TGTGCCAGCAGCAAAGATGGAGCGGTCTACGAGCAGTACTTC | CASSKDGAVYEQYF
TRBJ2-1 | TRBD2 | TRBV5-4 | - | TGTGCCAGCAGCTTGGCATCGCTAGCGGGAGGGGACAATGAGCAGTTCTTC | CASSLASLAGGDNEQFF
TRBJ2-1 | TRBD1 | TRBV4-3 | - | TGCGCCAGCAGCCCGAGCGAGGGGGCTGATGAGCAGTTCTTC | CASSPSEGADEQFF
TRBJ2-7 | - | TRBV4-1 | - | TGCGCCAGCAGCCAAGGTTATCGCGGGACTCCGTGGGACGAGCAGTACTTC | CASSQGYRGTPWDEQYF
TRBJ2-7 | TRBD1 | TRBV7-2 | - | TGTGCCATCCCGGGACAGAAGAACGAGCAGTACTTC | CAIPGQKNEQYF
TRBJ2-5 | TRBD1 | TRBV5-4 | - | TGTGCCAGACCGGGACAGCAAGAGACCCAGTACTTC | CARPGQQETQYF
TRBJ2-7 | TRBD1 | TRBV28 | once | TGTGCCAGCAGCCGACGGACAGGGGACGAGCAGTACTTC | CASSRRTGDEQYF
TRBJ1-3 | TRBD1 | TRBV28 | - | TGTGCCAGCAGTCCGACTTATCGCAGGGACAGCTCTGGAAACACCATATATTTT | CASSPTYRRDSSGNTIYF
TRBJ1-5 | - | TRBV19 | few | TGTGCCAGTAGTCCGACCCCCCACAGGAATGATAGCAATCAGCCCCAGCATTTT | CASSPTPHRNDSNQPQHF
TRBJ2-7 | - | TRBV6-1 | - | TGTGCCAGCAGTGACCCGGCCTACGAGCAGTACTTC | CASSDPAYEQYF
TRBJ2-5 | - | TRBV27 | - | TGTGCCAGCACCTCGGGTCGGAGGGGCGAGACCCAGTACTTC | CASTSGRRGETQYF
TRBJ1-2 | - | TRBV6-5 | - | TGTGCCAGCAGTTACGTAGGCGGATATGGCTACACCTTC | CASSYVGGYGYTF
TRBJ2-7 | TRBD1 | TRBV6-5 | - | TGTGCCAGCAGTAAACTGACAGGGTGCGAGCAGTACTTC | CASSKLTGCEQYF
TRBJ2-5 | TRBD2 | TRBV4-3 | - | TGCGCCAGCAGCCAAGTACCAGCGGGAGAGGAAGAGACCCAGTACTTC | CASSQVPAGEEETQYF
TRBJ2-7 | - | TRBV15 | - | TGTGCCACCAGCAGAGGGGCCCGGACAGCTTTTCTCGAGCAGTACTTC | CATSRGARTAFLEQYF
TRBJ2-7 | - | TRBV29-1 | - | TGCAGCGTTGCAGGGGAGAGAGACTCCTACGAGCAGTACTTC | CSVAGERDSYEQYF
TRBJ2-2 | TRBD2 | TRBV9 | once | TGTGCCAGCAGCGTAGAAGCGGGAGCCGGGGAGCTGTTTTTT | CASSVEAGAGELFF
TRBJ1-2 | - | TRBV29-1 | - | TGCAGCGTTGAAGATGCGAGGGGCTACACCTTC | CSVEDARGYTF
TRBJ1-1 | TRBD1 | TRBV14 | few | TGTGCCAGCAGCCAATGGACAGGGGGAGAAAACACTGAAGCTTTCTTT | CASSQWTGGENTEAFF
TRBJ1-6 | TRBD1 | TRBV27 | - | TGTGCCAGCAGTCTAATGGACAGGGGGAATAGGTCAGTTTCCTATAATTCACCCCTCCACTTT | CASSLMDRGNRSVSYNSPLHF
TRBJ2-7 | - | TRBV6-1 | - | TGTGCCAGCAGAATGCCGGGACTTTCCTACGAGCAGTACTTC | CASRMPGLSYEQYF
TRBJ2-5 | TRBD1 | TRBV2 | - | TGTGCCAGCAGTGAGGGGACAGGGGGTATCGGAGAGACCCAGTACTTC | CASSEGTGGIGETQYF
TRBJ2-1 | TRBD2 | TRBV5-6 | - | TGTGCCAGCAGCTTGGGGCCAGCGGGAATGTACAATGAGCAGTTCTTC | CASSLGPAGMYNEQFF
TRBJ2-7 | - | TRBV5-1 | - | TGCGCCAGCACCGGGGAGCGATTCTACGAGCAGTACTTC | CASTGERFYEQYF
TRBJ2-2 | - | TRBV7-2 | few | TGTGCCAGCAGCTTCATCCCTCTCGGTCGTATGGTGAACACCGGGGAGCTGTTTTTT | CASSFIPLGRMVNTGELFF
TRBJ2-3 | - | TRBV6-5 | - | TGTGCCAGCAGTTACCCCAGGGATACGCAGTATTTT | CASSYPRDTQYF
TRBJ2-3 | TRBD2 | TRBV7-3 | - | TGTGCCAGCAGCCTGATAGCGGGAGCCACAGATACGCAGTATTTT | CASSLIAGATDTQYF
TRBJ2-1 | TRBD2 | TRBV4-1 | - | TGCGCCAGCAGCCAAGATGGCCCTAGCGGGGTTTCCTACAATGAGCAGTTCTTC | CASSQDGPSGVSYNEQFF
TRBJ1-5 | - | TRBV30 | - | TGTGCCTGGACCCCAACCGGGGGGGGCCCTAGCAATCAGCCCCAGCATTTT | CAWTPTGGGPSNQPQHF
TRBJ1-2 | TRBD1 | TRBV7-2 | once | TGTGCCAGCAGCTTAAAGGGACAGCGCCCTTTCGGGGGCTACACCTTC | CASSLKGQRPFGGYTF
TRBJ2-4 | TRBD2 | TRBV5-4 | - | TGTGCCAGCAGCAAGGGACTAGCGGAGTTTGCCAAAAACATTCAGTACTTC | CASSKGLAEFAKNIQYF